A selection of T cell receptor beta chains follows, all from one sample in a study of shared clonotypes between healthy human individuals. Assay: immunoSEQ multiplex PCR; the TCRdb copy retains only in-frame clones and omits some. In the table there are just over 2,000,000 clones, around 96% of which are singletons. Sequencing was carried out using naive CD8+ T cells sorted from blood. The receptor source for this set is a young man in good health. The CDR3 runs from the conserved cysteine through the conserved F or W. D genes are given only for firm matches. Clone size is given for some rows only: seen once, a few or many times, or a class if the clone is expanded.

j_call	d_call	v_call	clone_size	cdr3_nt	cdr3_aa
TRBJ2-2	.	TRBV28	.	TGTGCCAGCAGTTCCCCGGACACGAACACCGGGGAGCTGTTTTTT	CASSSPDTNTGELFF
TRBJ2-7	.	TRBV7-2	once	TGTGCCAGCAGCTTAGTTTCGGCCTACGAGCAGTACTTC	CASSLVSAYEQYF
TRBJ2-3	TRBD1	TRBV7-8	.	TGTGCCAGCAGCCACCTGGGACAGGGACTGGCAACGCAGTATTTT	CASSHLGQGLATQYF
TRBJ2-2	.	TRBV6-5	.	TGTGCCAGCAGTACTGGGGTGAACACCGGGGAGCTGTTTTTT	CASSTGVNTGELFF
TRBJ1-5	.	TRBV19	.	TGTGCCAGTACCATAACCCGGGACAAGCGTCAGCCCCAGCATTTT	CASTITRDKRQPQHF
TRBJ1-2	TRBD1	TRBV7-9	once	TGTGCCAGCAGCTTGGGAGGACAGGGGGAGGGCTATGGCTACACCTTC	CASSLGGQGEGYGYTF
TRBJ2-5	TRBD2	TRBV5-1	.	TGCGCCAGCAGCTCCGGGGGGGAAGAGACCCAGTACTTC	CASSSGGEETQYF
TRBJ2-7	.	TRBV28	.	TGTGCCAGCGGAGAGTCGGCCTACGAGCAGTACTTC	CASGESAYEQYF
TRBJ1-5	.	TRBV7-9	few	TGTGCCAGCAGCTTAGGGGGCCAGCCCCAGCATTTT	CASSLGGQPQHF
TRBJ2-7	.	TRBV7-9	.	TGTGCCAGCAGCAAGGGGCATACCTACGAGCAGTACTTC	CASSKGHTYEQYF
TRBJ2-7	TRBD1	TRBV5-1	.	TGCGCCAGCAGCTCCCGGGACAGAGCCTACGAGCAGTACTTC	CASSSRDRAYEQYF
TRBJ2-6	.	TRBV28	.	TGTGCCAGCAAGCCGGGAGTGCAGGCCAACGTCCTGACTTTC	CASKPGVQANVLTF
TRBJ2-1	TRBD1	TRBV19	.	TGTGCCAGTAGTATATATTGGACAGGGGTTGGCAATGAGCAGTTCTTC	CASSIYWTGVGNEQFF
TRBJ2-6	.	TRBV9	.	TGTGCCAGCAGCGTAGAAGGTGGTTTAGGGTCTGGGGCCAACGTCCTGACTTTC	CASSVEGGLGSGANVLTF
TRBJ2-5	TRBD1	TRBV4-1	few	TGCGCCAGCAGCCAAGACCCAACAGGGGTGAGGGAGACCCAGTACTTC	CASSQDPTGVRETQYF
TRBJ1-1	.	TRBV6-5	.	TGTGCCAGCAGTTACTTAGGGTATGGGTACACTGAAGCTTTCTTT	CASSYLGYGYTEAFF
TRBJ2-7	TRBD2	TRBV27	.	TGTGCCAGCAGTTTAGAACTAGCGGGATACGAGCAGTACTTC	CASSLELAGYEQYF
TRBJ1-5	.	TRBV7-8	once	TGTGCCAGCAGCTTAGTCTCCGGGGGTGGCAATCAGCCCCAGCATTTT	CASSLVSGGGNQPQHF
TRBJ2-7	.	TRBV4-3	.	TGCGCCAGCAGCCAAGAACGATTCGGACCAGCCTACGAGCAGTACTTC	CASSQERFGPAYEQYF
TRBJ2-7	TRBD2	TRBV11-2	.	TGTGCCAGCAGCTTAGTTAGCGGGGGTTTATCCTACGAGCAGTACTTC	CASSLVSGGLSYEQYF
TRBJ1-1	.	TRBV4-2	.	TGTGCCAGCAGCCAAGATTCTCGCGGGATTTCATTGGACACTGAAGCTTTCTTT	CASSQDSRGISLDTEAFF
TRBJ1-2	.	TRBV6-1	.	TGTGCCAGCAGTGGTTTTTTGGAAGAAGCCGCCAACTATGGCTACACCTTC	CASSGFLEEAANYGYTF
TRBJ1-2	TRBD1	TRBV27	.	TGTGCCAGCAGTTTGGGGACAGCCCAGGACTACACCTTC	CASSLGTAQDYTF
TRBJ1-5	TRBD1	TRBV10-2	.	TGCGCCAGCAGTGAGGGTACAGGGGGCGAGGGCAATCAGCCCCAGCATTTT	CASSEGTGGEGNQPQHF
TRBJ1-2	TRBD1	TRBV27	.	TGTGCCAGCAGTTTCTCACCCAGAGACAGGGTGGGTGGCTACACCTTC	CASSFSPRDRVGGYTF
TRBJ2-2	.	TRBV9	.	TGTGCCAGCAGCGTTGGCAGGTTCGACACCGGGGAGCTGTTTTTT	CASSVGRFDTGELFF
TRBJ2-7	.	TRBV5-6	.	TGTGCCAGCAGCTTTTCCGACGAGTACTACGAGCAGTACTTC	CASSFSDEYYEQYF
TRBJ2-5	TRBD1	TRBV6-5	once	TGTGCCAGCAGTTACGGGACAGACCAAGAGACCCAGTACTTC	CASSYGTDQETQYF
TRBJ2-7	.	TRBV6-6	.	TGTGCCAGCAGTTACGTTAGGGGCCGAGAATACGAGCAGTACTTC	CASSYVRGREYEQYF
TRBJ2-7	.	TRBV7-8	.	TGTGCCAGCAGCTTAGACTACTACGAGCAGTACTTC	CASSLDYYEQYF
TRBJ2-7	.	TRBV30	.	TGTGCCTGGAGGCCCCGGCAAAACTCCTACGAGCAGTACTTC	CAWRPRQNSYEQYF
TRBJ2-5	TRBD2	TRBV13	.	TGTGCCAGCAGCTTGACTAGCGTACAAGAGACCCAGTACTTC	CASSLTSVQETQYF
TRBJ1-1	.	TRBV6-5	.	TGTGCCAGCAGTTACTCCCCTCGAGGGGACACTGAAGCTTTCTTT	CASSYSPRGDTEAFF
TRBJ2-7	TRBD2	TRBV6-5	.	TGTGCCAGCAGTTCCCAAGCGGGAGGGCCTTACGAGCAGTACTTC	CASSSQAGGPYEQYF
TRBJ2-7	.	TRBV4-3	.	TGCGCCAGCAGCCAAGATTTGGGGACGTCCTACGAGCAGTACTTC	CASSQDLGTSYEQYF
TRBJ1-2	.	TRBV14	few	TGTGCCAGCAGCCAAGACAGGTTGAACTATGGCTACACCTTC	CASSQDRLNYGYTF
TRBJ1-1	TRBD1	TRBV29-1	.	TGCAGCGTTGAAGGGTGGGACAGTGGGAACACTGAAGCTTTCTTT	CSVEGWDSGNTEAFF
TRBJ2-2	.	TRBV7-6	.	TGTGCCAGCAGCTTAGAAGTGGTCCCCGGGGAGCTGTTTTTT	CASSLEVVPGELFF
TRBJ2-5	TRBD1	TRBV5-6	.	TGTGCCAGCAGCTTGGCCCCCAGGGGGCCCCAAGAGACCCAGTACTTC	CASSLAPRGPQETQYF
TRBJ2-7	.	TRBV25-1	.	TGTGCCAGCACCCCTTGTAGGGACGAGCAGTACTTC	CASTPCRDEQYF
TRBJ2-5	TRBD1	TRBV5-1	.	TGCGCCAGCAGCTTCGTCCGGGACAGGCAAGAGACCCAGTACTTC	CASSFVRDRQETQYF
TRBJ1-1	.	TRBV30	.	TGTGCCTGGATCCACAACCTGGACACTGAAGCTTTCTTT	CAWIHNLDTEAFF
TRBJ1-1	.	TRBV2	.	TGTGCCAGCAGTGTGGGAAGGGCTGACACTGAAGCTTTCTTT	CASSVGRADTEAFF
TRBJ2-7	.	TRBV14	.	TGTGCCAGCAGCCCGAGCACCTACGGGCTGAACGAGCAGTACTTC	CASSPSTYGLNEQYF
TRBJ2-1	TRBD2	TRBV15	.	TGTGCCACCAGCAGAGGGACTAGCGGGAGTTACAATGAGCAGTTCTTC	CATSRGTSGSYNEQFF
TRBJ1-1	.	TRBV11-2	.	TGTGCCAGCAGCCTGGGGACTGAAGCTTTCTTT	CASSLGTEAFF
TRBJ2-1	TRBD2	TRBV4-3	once	TGCGCCAGCAGCGATACTAGCGGAGCGTACAATGAGCAGTTCTTC	CASSDTSGAYNEQFF
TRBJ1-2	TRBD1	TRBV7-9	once	TGTGCCAGCAGCTCCTCGGGACAGGGGCTTAACTATGGCTACACCTTC	CASSSSGQGLNYGYTF
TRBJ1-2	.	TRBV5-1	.	TGCGCCAGCACCAAGATTGCCGCAGACGTCTCAGACTATGGCTACACCTTC	CASTKIAADVSDYGYTF
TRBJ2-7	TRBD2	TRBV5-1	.	TGCGCCAGCAGCGGTACGGTTTTGTCAGGGACTAGCTCCGAGCAGTACTTC	CASSGTVLSGTSSEQYF
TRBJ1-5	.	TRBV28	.	TGTGCCAGCAGTCTCTCGGGAGTGCACCTTGGCAATCAGCCCCAGCATTTT	CASSLSGVHLGNQPQHF
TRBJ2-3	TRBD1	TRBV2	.	TGTGCCAGCAGAAGGGACAGGGGGCGATATACAAGCACAGATACGCAGTATTTT	CASRRDRGRYTSTDTQYF
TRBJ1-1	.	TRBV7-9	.	TGTGCCAGCAGCCCACCAGTGGCTGAAGCTTTCTTT	CASSPPVAEAFF